The 30 T cell receptor beta chains below come from one sample, sequenced in a study of cytomegalovirus exposure and HLA in healthy donors. This PCR relied on a set of 60 Vbeta primers and 13 Jbeta primers. The method was immunoSEQ multiplex PCR; TCRdb's version includes in-frame clones alone and lacks a portion of them. The data show under 65,000 clones, approximately 82% seen once. Specimen: PBMCs. The receptors were gathered from a man between 50 and 59 years old in good health and CMV-seronegative.

This clone has a handful of counts. The chain carries TRBV5-4 and TRBJ2-1; maybe TRBD2 (6 bases). V was cut by 4 bases and J by 4 bases, with 12 bases left in between. CDR3 length equals 14 residues. Per germline, CDR1 SGHNT and CDR2 YYREEE (reference sequence). The CDR3 loop is CASSQGLTYNEQFF. The CDR3 DNA reads TGTGCCAGCAGCCAGGGACTGACGTACAATGAGCAGTTCTTC.

The chain has TRBV11-1 and TRBJ2-3; 9 bases agree with TRBD1. The CDR3 is 16 amino acids. V lost 5 bases, J lost 6 bases, and 12 bases stayed unmatched. The germline V gene encodes CDR1 SGHAT and CDR2 FQDESV (reference sequence). This chain's CDR3 is CASSRSRQGVWDTQYF. The CDR3 DNA sequence: TGTGCCAGCAGCCGTAGTCGACAGGGGGTATGGGATACGCAGTATTTT.

The chain is built from TRBV29-1 and TRBJ2-1; 9 nucleotides agree with TRBD2. Germline loops: CDR1 SQVTM, CDR2 ANQGSEA. This CDR3 contains 15 residues. V gave up 6 bases and J gave up 9 bases; unmatched junction bases: 15. The CDR3 nucleotides are TGCAGCGTCGGGGGTCTGGCGGGGGGGCCGAGTGAGCAGTTCTTC. Encoded protein: CSVGGLAGGPSEQFF.

This chain links TRBV27 with TRBJ2-7, with 12 bases aligning to TRBD2. CDR1 MNHEY and CDR2 SMNVEV come from the germline V gene (reference sequence). The ends lost 6 bases at V and 7 bases at J; junction bases unmatched: 13. This CDR3 region has 16 residues. DNA for the CDR3: TGTGCCAGCAGGACCCAGACTAGCGGGGGAATAGATGAGCAGTACTTC. This sequence encodes CASRTQTSGGIDEQYF.

The chain uses TRBV7-2 and TRBJ2-7; 11 positions agree with TRBD2. The germline gives CDR1 SGHTA, CDR2 FQGNSA. The CDR3 spans 17 residues. J lost 4 bases, V lost 3 bases, and 11 bases had no gene match. CDR3 loop: CASSLISSGGYLYEQYF. The CDR3 region has the DNA TGTGCCAGCAGCTTGATCTCTAGCGGGGGGTATTTATACGAGCAGTACTTC.

The V and J genes are TRBV6-6 and TRBJ1-4, with D possibly matching TRBD1 (5 bases). Germline assignment: CDR1 MNHNY and CDR2 SVGAGI (reference sequence). V was cut by 4 bases and J by 7 bases, with 19 bases left in between. This CDR3 is 16 amino acids long. The CDR3 region is CASSSSQGGWGEKLFF. The CDR3 region has the DNA TGTGCCAGCAGTTCTTCCCAGGGAGGATGGGGTGAAAAACTGTTTTTT.

The V and J genes are TRBV9 and TRBJ2-2; 9 bases match TRBD2. This CDR3 comprises 18 residues. Germline lookup yields CDR1 SGDLS and CDR2 YYNGEE. With 0 bases clipped from V and 7 bases from J, the junction kept 13 bases outside the gene matches. CDR3 residues: CASSVGSRASGVGGELFF. CDR3 nucleotide sequence: TGTGCCAGCAGCGTAGGATCTCGGGCTAGCGGGGTTGGCGGGGAGCTGTTTTTT.

The genes are TRBV5-6 and TRBJ2-5, with D maybe TRBD1 (5 bases). The J call may be incorrect, as the DNA end agrees better with TRBJ2-7. The CDR3 runs 13 residues. Looked up from germline, CDR1 is SGHDT and CDR2 is YYEEEE. In DNA, the CDR3 is TGTGCCAGCAGCTTAATGGACAACTACGAGCAGTACTTC. Protein product: CASSLMDNYEQYF.

The chain has TRBV9 and TRBJ1-4; D might be TRBD1 (5 bases). CDR1 and CDR2 (germline): SGDLS, YYNGEE. The CDR3 sequence is 16 residues long. Trimming took 4 bases from V and 0 from J, leaving 13 bases between them. The CDR3 here is CASSTGPDSTNEKLFF. The DNA for the CDR3 is TGTGCCAGCAGCACAGGACCCGATTCAACTAATGAAAAACTGTTTTTT.

The chain recombines TRBV30 with TRBJ1-2; D is unclear. This CDR3 region has 12 residues. V lost 5 bases, J lost 4 bases, and 11 bases lay in between. Per the germline V gene, CDR1 is GTSNPN and CDR2 is SVGIG (reference sequence). CDR3 DNA: TGTGCCTGGTCTCTCCTGTCCTATGGCTACACCTTC. Its protein is CAWSLLSYGYTF.

The rearrangement joins TRBV6-5 to TRBJ1-3; possibly TRBD1 for D (6 bases). Germline-derived CDR1 and CDR2 are MNHEY and SVGAGI. The CDR3 sequence is 13 residues long. Deletions cut 3 bases from V and 6 bases from J, with 9 bases between. The CDR3 DNA is TGTGCCAGCAGTTATCCAGGGGAAAACACCATATATTTT. This translates into CASSYPGENTIYF.

This chain connects TRBV28 to TRBJ1-4, with unresolved D. Germline-derived CDR1 and CDR2 are MDHEN and SYDVKM. Trimming removed 2 bases from V and 4 bases from J, with 8 bases in between. This CDR3 has 14 amino acids. The DNA for the CDR3 is TGTGCCAGCAGTTTACCCCTCGGTAATGAAAAACTGTTTTTT. It translates to CASSLPLGNEKLFF.

This chain joins TRBV5-6 and TRBJ2-7, with 7 bases matching TRBD2. CDR1 and CDR2 from the germline V gene are SGHDT and YYEEEE. V lost 1 base, J lost 0 bases, and 10 bases stayed unmatched. CDR3 size: 17 residues. As DNA, the CDR3 is TGTGCCAGCAGCTTGTCCCGGGACTACAAAACCTCCTACGAGCAGTACTTC. Residues: CASSLSRDYKTSYEQYF. The full variable domain, rest sourced from reference TRBV5-6 and TRBJ2-7, is DAGVTQSPTHLIKTRGQQVTLRCSPKSGHDTVSWYQQALGQGPQFIFQYYEEEERQRGNFPDRFSGHQFPNYSSELNVNALLLGDSALYLCASSLSRDYKTSYEQYFGPGTRLTVT.

About this clone itself: One junction end disagrees with the germline gene, perhaps due to a read error. Other nucleotide sequences from this sample produce the same CDR3. The CDR3 bases are TGCGCCAGTAGTGCACCGGGAGGGCTTACGAGGAATGAGCAGTTCTTC. Protein: CASSAPGGLTRNEQFF. The gene calls are TRBV19 and TRBJ2-1; TRBD2 agrees at 8 bases. Looked up from germline, CDR1 is LNHDA and CDR2 is SQIVND (reference sequence). The CDR3 contains 16 residues.

The chain joins TRBV7-6 to TRBJ2-7; 12 nucleotides align to TRBD1. Germline trimming cut 7 bases from V and 6 bases from J; bases unmatched to any gene: 7. This CDR3 region has 14 residues. CDR1 SGHVS and CDR2 FNYEAQ come from the germline V gene. CDR3 nucleotides: TGTGCCAGCACCCCGGGACAGGGGGCTTCCGAGCAGTACTTC. This codes for CASTPGQGASEQYF.

V and J are TRBV5-6 and TRBJ1-1; D is unresolved. The germline V gene encodes CDR1 SGHDT and CDR2 YYEEEE. This CDR3 spans 13 amino acids. The V end was cut by 1 base, the J end by 4 bases, with 8 bases between. The CDR3 loop is CASSLRRSTEAFF. The DNA for the CDR3 is TGTGCCAGCAGCTTGAGGAGGTCCACTGAAGCTTTCTTT.

The V and J genes are TRBV19 and TRBJ2-5; tentatively, D is TRBD2 (7 bases). Germline V lookup: CDR1 LNHDA, CDR2 SQIVND (reference sequence). The germline V and J ends were trimmed by 7 bases and 4 bases, with 16 bases remaining between them. CDR3 length: 14 residues. CDR3 protein: CASTDGGAVETQYF. The DNA of the CDR3 is TGTGCCAGTACCGATGGGGGGGCCGTAGAGACCCAGTACTTC.

CDR3 DNA: TGTGCCTGGAGTGCTGGTCAGAATCAGCCCCAGCATTTT. Protein sequence: CAWSAGQNQPQHF. The chain employs TRBV30 and TRBJ1-5; D unclear. Trimming removed 1 base from V and 4 bases from J, with 8 bases in between. The CDR3 contains 13 residues. Germline V gene lookup returns CDR1 GTSNPN and CDR2 SVGIG (reference sequence).

V usage is TRBV6-6 and J usage is TRBJ2-7; the match to TRBD1 covers 10 bases. The germline V gene encodes CDR1 MNHNY and CDR2 SVGAGI (reference sequence). This CDR3 has 15 amino acids. V trimming: 0 bases; J trimming: 3 bases; junction bases outside the gene matches: 2. The CDR3 nucleotides read TGTGCCAGCAGTTACTCCGGGACAGGGGACTACGAGCAGTACTTC. Amino acids: CASSYSGTGDYEQYF.

V usage is TRBV5-4 and J usage is TRBJ2-1; 10 bases are a match to TRBD2. The germline gives CDR1 SGHNT, CDR2 YYREEE (reference sequence). V lost 4 bases to trimming and J lost 2 bases; unmatched junction nucleotides: 6. There are 16 residues in the CDR3. The CDR3 DNA sequence: TGTGCCAGCAGCCCGGAGCGGGGGGGGGCCTACAATGAGCAGTTCTTC. It translates to CASSPERGGAYNEQFF.

The sample holds one count of this clone. The chain couples TRBV5-4 to TRBJ1-1; D might be TRBD1 (6 bases). The germline V and J ends were trimmed by 3 bases and 7 bases, with 19 bases remaining between them. Germline loops: CDR1 SGHNT, CDR2 YYREEE (reference sequence). The CDR3 spans 15 residues. The CDR3 region is CASSSQGLSTVEAFF. The CDR3, as DNA: TGTGCCAGCAGCTCACAGGGTCTTAGTACAGTTGAAGCTTTCTTT. The full variable domain, rest sourced from reference TRBV5-4 and TRBJ1-1, is ETGVTQSPTHLIKTRGQQVTLRCSSQSGHNTVSWYQQALGQGPQFIFQYYREEENGRGNFPPRFSGLQFPNYSSELNVNALELDDSALYLCASSSQGLSTVEAFFGQGTRLTVV.

The genes are TRBV6-6 and TRBJ2-7, with 8 bases lining up with TRBD2. J gave up 0 bases and V 5 bases, and 3 bases lay outside the gene matches. The CDR3 consists of 14 residues. Germline CDR1 and CDR2: MNHNY and SVGAGI (reference sequence). The CDR3 protein is CASSSGGSSYEQYF. The CDR3 DNA reads as TGTGCCAGCAGTAGCGGGGGAAGCTCCTACGAGCAGTACTTC.

The chain has TRBV10-3 and TRBJ2-7; TRBD1 agrees at 7 bases. The CDR3 loop spans 13 amino acids. Germline CDR1 ENHRY, CDR2 SYGVKD. Trimming took 6 bases from V and 2 from J; bases not matched to a gene: 4. Here the CDR3 reads CAISPGQTYEQYF. CDR3 nucleotide sequence: TGTGCCATCAGCCCGGGACAGACCTACGAGCAGTACTTC.

The chain recombines TRBV9 with TRBJ2-1; D may be TRBD2 (6 bases). This CDR3 spans 14 amino acids. Trimming removed 1 base at V and 8 bases at J, with 13 bases between. Germline V gene data show CDR1 as SGDLS and CDR2 as YYNGEE. In DNA form, the CDR3 reads TGTGCCAGCAGCGTACGGACTACTTCTGATGAGCAGTTCTTC. The encoded protein is CASSVRTTSDEQFF.

This chain joins TRBV19 and TRBJ2-5; TRBD2 agrees at 7 bases. The length of the CDR3 is 15 residues. CDR1 is LNHDA, CDR2 SQIVND, per germline (reference sequence). Unmatched junction bases numbered 12, after V lost 7 bases and J lost 4 bases. Here the CDR3 reads CASKVGGSGGETQYF. DNA for the CDR3: TGTGCCAGTAAGGTCGGGGGGAGCGGCGGAGAGACCCAGTACTTC.

CDR3 sequence reads: CASSLDLGYTF. As DNA, the CDR3 is TGTGCCAGCAGCTTAGACCTAGGCTACACCTTC. J is TRBJ1-2 and V is TRBV7-9, with no clear D. The germline V gene has CDR1 SEHNR and CDR2 FQNEAQ (reference sequence). The length of the CDR3 is 11 residues. V was trimmed by 1 base and J by 8 bases, leaving 5 bases between them.

This clone was picked up one time. The chain is built from TRBV11-2 and TRBJ1-1, with 11 bases identical to TRBD1. CDR3 size: 15 residues. With V trimmed by 5 bases and J by 4 bases, 6 bases remained unmatched. Germline V lookup: CDR1 SGHAT, CDR2 FQNNGV. CDR3: CASSRTGGASTEAFF. Here the CDR3 DNA reads TGTGCCAGCAGCCGGACAGGGGGCGCGAGCACTGAAGCTTTCTTT.

The chain employs TRBV5-8 and TRBJ2-1, with 12 bases aligning to TRBD2. Germline trimming cut 7 bases from V and 8 bases from J; bases unmatched to any gene: 7. This CDR3 spans 14 amino acids. The germline V gene encodes CDR1 SGHTS and CDR2 YDEGEE. The CDR3 coding sequence is TGTGCCAGCGATCTAGCGGGGGGGCTTGATGAGCAGTTCTTC. Amino acid sequence: CASDLAGGLDEQFF.

This rearrangement joins TRBV6-1 to TRBJ1-5, with D possibly matching TRBD1 (5 bases). This CDR3 is built from 14 residues. The V end lost 5 bases, the J end lost 0 bases, and 8 bases lay between the germline ends. Germline V lookup: CDR1 MNHNS, CDR2 SASEGT. Here the CDR3 DNA reads TGTGCCAGCAGTTGGGGCAATAGCAATCAGCCCCAGCATTTT. It is translated as CASSWGNSNQPQHF.

The chain joins TRBV25-1 to TRBJ2-5; TRBD2 agrees at 14 bases. The closer fit of TRBJ2-7 to the DNA end suggests the J call may be wrong. CDR3 length: 16 amino acids. In germline, CDR1 is MGHDK, CDR2 SYGVNS. CDR3 loop: CASSDSGLAGGYEQYF. Written as DNA, the CDR3 is TGTGCCAGCAGTGATTCAGGACTAGCGGGGGGATACGAGCAGTACTTC.